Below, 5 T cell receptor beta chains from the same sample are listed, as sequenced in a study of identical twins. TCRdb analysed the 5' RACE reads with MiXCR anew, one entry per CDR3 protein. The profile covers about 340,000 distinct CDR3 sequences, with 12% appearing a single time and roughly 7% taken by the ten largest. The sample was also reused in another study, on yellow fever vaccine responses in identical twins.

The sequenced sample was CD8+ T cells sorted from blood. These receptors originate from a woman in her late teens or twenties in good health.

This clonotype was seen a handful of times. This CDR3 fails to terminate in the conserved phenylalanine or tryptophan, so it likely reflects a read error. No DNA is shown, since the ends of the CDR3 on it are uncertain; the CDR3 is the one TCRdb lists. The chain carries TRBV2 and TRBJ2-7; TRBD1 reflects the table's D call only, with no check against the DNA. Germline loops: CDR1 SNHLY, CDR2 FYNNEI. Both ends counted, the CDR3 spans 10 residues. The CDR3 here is CASSGRRQLL.

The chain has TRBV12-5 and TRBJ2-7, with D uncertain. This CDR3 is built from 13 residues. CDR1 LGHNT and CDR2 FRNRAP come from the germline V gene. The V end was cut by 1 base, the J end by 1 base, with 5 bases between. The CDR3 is CASGLGVSYEQYF. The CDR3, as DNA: TGTGCTAGTGGTTTGGGGGTGTCCTACGAGCAGTACTTC.

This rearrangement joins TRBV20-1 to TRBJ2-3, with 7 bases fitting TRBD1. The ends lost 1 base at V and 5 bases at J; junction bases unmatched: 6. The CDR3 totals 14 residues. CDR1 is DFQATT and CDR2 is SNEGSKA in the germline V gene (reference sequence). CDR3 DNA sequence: TGCAGTGCTAGAGCCGGCCCAGGGGGAGATACGCAGTATTTT. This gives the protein CSARAGPGGDTQYF.

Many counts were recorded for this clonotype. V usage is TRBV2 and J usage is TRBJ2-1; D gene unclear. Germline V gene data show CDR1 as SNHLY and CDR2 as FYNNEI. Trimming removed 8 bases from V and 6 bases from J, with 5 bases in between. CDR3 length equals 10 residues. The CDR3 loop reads CASLFNEQFF. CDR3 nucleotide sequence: TGTGCCAGCCTGTTCAATGAGCAGTTCTTC.

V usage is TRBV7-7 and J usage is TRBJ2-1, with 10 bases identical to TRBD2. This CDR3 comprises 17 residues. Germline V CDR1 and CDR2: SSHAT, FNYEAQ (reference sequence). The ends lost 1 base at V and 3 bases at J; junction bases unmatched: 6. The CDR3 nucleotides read TGTGCCAGCAGCTTAGGTTCGACTAGCGGGCGCTACAATGAGCAGTTCTTC. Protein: CASSLGSTSGRYNEQFF. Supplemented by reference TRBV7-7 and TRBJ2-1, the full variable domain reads GAGVSQSPRYKVTKRGQDVTLRCDPISSHATLYWYQQALGQGPEFLTYFNYEAQPDKSGLPSDRFSAERPEGSISTLTIQRTEQRDSAMYRCASSLGSTSGRYNEQFFGPGTRLTVL.